This TCR beta chain was recovered during a study of regulatory T cells in long-lasting Graves disease. In the study overall: The term persistent Graves' disease signified upward of 5 years on antithyroid drugs with positive TSH receptor antibodies.

Arm-PCR of CDR3 regions and iRepertoire HTBI primers were the basis on which TCR beta libraries were built. Authors' data handling: Across the samples, identification revealed fewer than 75 TRBV and 13 to 15 TRBJ segments. Via MiXCR, TCRdb re-called the multiplex PCR reads, giving one row per CDR3 protein. It is TCRdb's table, rather than the study itself, that gives the V and J calls and clone size. The sample consists of over 650,000 distinct CDR3 sequences, 30% of them appearing once. Germline CDR1 SNHLY, CDR2 FYNNEI. The CDR3 contains 15 residues. Deletions cut 7 bases from V and 2 bases from J, with 18 bases between. Time point denoted: persistent/refractory GD, antithyroid drugs over 5 years with positive TRAb. RNA from PBMCs was the source of the TCR library. Patients came through an endocrinology department, and that department was in Xi'an, China. This clonotype has a count of ten or more.

The chain couples TRBV2 to TRBJ2-7; either TRBD1 or TRBD2 may supply D (5 bases each). This material consisted of peripheral blood mononuclear cells (PBMCs), taken when the disease was refractory, from a patient treated with antithyroid drugs. The source of this sequence is a female donor with Graves disease. In DNA, the CDR3 is TGTGCCAGCACTCCCGCTGGGACGGGAACCTACGAGCAGTACTTC. This encodes CASTPAGTGTYEQYF.